This T cell receptor (beta chain) was captured by sequencing in a study of control samples from healthy donors and cancer patients. Germline V gene sequence: CDR1 SGHRS, CDR2 YFSETQ. This CDR3 is built from 14 residues. The V end lost 1 base, the J end lost 8 bases, and 12 bases lay between the germline ends. Sequencing used immunoSEQ multiplex PCR; TCRdb keeps in-frame clones, though not all of them. The table includes roughly 58,000 clones, about 89% detected once. This clone appeared a few times. The TCR originated in an older woman with lung cancer. This chain joins TRBV5-1 and TRBJ2-2; D is possibly TRBD1 or TRBD2 (5 bases each). The source material was PBMCs. CDR3 nucleotides: TGCGCCAGCAGCTTGCAGGGAGATGGAGGGGAGCTGTTTTTT. Protein: CASSLQGDGGELFF.